This T cell receptor beta chain came from a study of post-analysis software for immune sequencing data. Study overall: The courses of disease that were included comprised relapsing-remitting, secondary progressive and progressive-relapsing multiple sclerosis. Study conclusions and caveats: Clustering by F measure revealed strong co-clustering among samples prepared together in one batch. Five or six TRBV segments, TRBV5-6, TRBV5-1 and TRBV20-1 among them, were found more frequent in patients than controls.

The CDR3 is made up of 13 amino acids. V was clipped by 3 bases and J by 2 bases, with 7 bases between them. Germline V CDR1 and CDR2: SGHNT, YENEEA. A word on this clonotype: Its antigen is not identified.

Unique molecular identifiers were built into the TCR beta cDNA libraries. TCRdb redid the calling of the PCR reads with MiXCR, one entry per CDR3 protein. The top ten clones hold around 1.7% of a sample with 500,000 to 600,000 distinct CDR3 sequences, around 47% of them seen once. This sequence originates from a girl aged 10 to 17 with multiple sclerosis. V gene TRBV11-3 combines with J gene TRBJ2-5; D gene ambiguous. Sequenced material: blood. The chain's CDR3 is CASSLEQQETQYF. CDR3 in DNA: TGTGCCAGCAGCTTGGAACAGCAAGAGACCCAGTACTTC.